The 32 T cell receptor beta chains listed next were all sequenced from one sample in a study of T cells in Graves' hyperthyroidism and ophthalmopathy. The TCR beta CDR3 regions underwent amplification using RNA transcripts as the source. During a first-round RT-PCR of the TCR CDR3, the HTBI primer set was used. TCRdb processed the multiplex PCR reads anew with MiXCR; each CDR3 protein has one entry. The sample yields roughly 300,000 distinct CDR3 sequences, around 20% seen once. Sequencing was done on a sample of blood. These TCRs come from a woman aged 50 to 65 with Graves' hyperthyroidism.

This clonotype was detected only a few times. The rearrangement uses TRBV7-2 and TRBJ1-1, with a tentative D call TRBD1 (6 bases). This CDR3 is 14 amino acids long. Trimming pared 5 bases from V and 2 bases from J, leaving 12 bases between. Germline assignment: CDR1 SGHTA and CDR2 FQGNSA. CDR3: CASSVSQGNTEAFF. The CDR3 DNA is TGTGCCAGCAGCGTGTCACAGGGAAACACTGAAGCTTTCTTT.

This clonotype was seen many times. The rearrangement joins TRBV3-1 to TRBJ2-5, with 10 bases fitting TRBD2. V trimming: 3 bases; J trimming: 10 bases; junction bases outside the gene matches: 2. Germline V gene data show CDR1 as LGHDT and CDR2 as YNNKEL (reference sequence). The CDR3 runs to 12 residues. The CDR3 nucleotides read TGTGCCAGCAGCCAGCAGCGGGGGGGCCAGTACTTC. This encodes CASSQQRGGQYF.

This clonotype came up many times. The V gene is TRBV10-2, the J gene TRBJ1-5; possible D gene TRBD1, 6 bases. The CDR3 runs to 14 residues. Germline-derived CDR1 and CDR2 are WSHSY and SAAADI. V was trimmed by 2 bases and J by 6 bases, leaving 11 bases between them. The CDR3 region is CASSEGRGVQPQHF. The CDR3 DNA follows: TGCGCCAGCAGTGAGGGCAGGGGAGTTCAGCCCCAGCATTTT.

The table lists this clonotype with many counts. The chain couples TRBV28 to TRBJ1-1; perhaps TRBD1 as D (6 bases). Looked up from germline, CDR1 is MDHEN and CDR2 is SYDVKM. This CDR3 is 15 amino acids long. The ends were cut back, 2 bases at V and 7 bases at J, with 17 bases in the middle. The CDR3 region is CASSLPLQGRSEAFF. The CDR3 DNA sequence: TGTGCCAGCAGTTTACCCTTACAGGGTAGGAGTGAAGCTTTCTTT. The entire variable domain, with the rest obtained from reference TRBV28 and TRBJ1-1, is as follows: DVKVTQSSRYLVKRTGEKVFLECVQDMDHENMFWYRQDPGLGLRLIYFSYDVKMKEKGDIPEGYSVSREKKERFSLILESASTNQTSMYLCASSLPLQGRSEAFFGQGTRLTVV.

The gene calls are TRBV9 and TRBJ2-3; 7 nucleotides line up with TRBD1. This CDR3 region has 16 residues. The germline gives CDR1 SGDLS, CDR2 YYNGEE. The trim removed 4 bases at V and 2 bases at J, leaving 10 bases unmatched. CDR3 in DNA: TGTGCCAGCAGCTTAAGGGGACAGACCACCACAGATACGCAGTATTTT. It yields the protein CASSLRGQTTTDTQYF.

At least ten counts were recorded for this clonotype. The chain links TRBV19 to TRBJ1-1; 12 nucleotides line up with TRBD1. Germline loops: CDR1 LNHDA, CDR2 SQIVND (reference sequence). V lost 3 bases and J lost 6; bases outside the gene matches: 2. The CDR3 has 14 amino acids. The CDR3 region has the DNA TGTGCCAGTAGTATGGGACAGGGGGCCTCTGAAGCTTTCTTT. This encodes CASSMGQGASEAFF.

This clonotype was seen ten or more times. DNA for the CDR3: TGTGCCAGCAGGGACTCCGACACTGAAGCTTTCTTT. This gives the protein CASRDSDTEAFF. V usage is TRBV6-1 and J usage is TRBJ1-1; no definite D call. Trimming left V 6 bases short and J 3 bases short, with 8 bases between. The CDR3 has 12 amino acids. Looked up from germline, CDR1 is MNHNS and CDR2 is SASEGT.

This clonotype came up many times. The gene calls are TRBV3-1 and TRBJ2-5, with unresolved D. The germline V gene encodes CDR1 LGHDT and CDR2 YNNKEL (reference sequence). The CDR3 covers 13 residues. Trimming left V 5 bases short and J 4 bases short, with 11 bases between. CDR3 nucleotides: TGTGCCAGCAGCAAGGCGATCGGAGAGACCCAGTACTTC. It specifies CASSKAIGETQYF.

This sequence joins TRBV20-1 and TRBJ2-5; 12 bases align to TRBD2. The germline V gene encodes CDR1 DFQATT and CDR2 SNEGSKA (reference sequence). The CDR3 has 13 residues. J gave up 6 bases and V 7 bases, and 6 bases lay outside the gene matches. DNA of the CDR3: TGCAGTGGTGTGACTAGCGGGGGAAAGACCCAGTACTTC. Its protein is CSGVTSGGKTQYF.

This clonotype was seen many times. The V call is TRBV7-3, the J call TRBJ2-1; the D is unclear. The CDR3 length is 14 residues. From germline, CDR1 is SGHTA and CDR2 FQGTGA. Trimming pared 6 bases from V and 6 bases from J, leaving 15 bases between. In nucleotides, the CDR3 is TGTGCCAGCAGGCTGATAGGACGCACCAATGAGCAGTTCTTC. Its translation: CASRLIGRTNEQFF.

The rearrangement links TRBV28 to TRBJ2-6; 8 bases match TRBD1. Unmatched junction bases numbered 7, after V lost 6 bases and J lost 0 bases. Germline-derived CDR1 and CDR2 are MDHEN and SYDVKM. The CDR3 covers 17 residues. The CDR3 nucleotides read TGTGCCAGCAGAACCGGGACAGGAGACTCTGGGGCCAACGTCCTGACTTTC. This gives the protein CASRTGTGDSGANVLTF.

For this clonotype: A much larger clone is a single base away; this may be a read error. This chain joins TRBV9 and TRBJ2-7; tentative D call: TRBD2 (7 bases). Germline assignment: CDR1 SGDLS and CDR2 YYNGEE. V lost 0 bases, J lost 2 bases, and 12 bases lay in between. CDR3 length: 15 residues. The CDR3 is CASSVGGGGPYEQYF. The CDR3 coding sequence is TGTGCCAGCAGCGTAGGGGGGGGGGGCCCCTACGAGCAGTACTTC.

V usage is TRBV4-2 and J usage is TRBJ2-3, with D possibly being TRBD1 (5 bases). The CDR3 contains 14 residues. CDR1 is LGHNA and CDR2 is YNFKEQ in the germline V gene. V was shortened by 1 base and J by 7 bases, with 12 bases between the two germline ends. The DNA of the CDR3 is TGTGCCAGCAGCCAAGTCCAGGGCCACTATACGCAGTATTTT. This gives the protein CASSQVQGHYTQYF.

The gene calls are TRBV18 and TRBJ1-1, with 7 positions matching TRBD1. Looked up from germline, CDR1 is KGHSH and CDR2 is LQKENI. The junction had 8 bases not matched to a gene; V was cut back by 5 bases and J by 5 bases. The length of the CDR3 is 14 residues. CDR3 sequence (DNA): TGTGCCAGCTCAGCCAACAGGGGAGGTACTGAAGCTTTCTTT. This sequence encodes CASSANRGGTEAFF. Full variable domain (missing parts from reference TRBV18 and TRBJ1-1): NAGVMQNPRHLVRRRGQEARLRCSPMKGHSHVYWYRQLPEEGLKFMVYLQKENIIDESGMPKERFSAEFPKEGPSILRIQQVVRGDSAAYFCASSANRGGTEAFFGQGTRLTVV.

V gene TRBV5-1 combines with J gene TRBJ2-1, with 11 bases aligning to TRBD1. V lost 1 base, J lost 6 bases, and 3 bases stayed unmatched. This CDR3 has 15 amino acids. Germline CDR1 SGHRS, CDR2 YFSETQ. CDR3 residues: CASSLPGQGVNEQFF. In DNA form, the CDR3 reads TGCGCCAGCAGCTTGCCGGGACAGGGGGTCAATGAGCAGTTCTTC.

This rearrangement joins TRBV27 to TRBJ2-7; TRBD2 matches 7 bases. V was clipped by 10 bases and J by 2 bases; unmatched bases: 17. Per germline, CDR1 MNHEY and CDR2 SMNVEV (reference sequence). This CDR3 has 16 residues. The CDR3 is CATHYKPTGGPYEQYF. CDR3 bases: TGTGCCACCCACTATAAACCAACGGGAGGTCCCTACGAGCAGTACTTC.

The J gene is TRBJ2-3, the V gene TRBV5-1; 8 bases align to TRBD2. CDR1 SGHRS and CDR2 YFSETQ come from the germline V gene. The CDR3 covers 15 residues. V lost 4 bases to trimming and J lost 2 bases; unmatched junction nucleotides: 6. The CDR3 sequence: CASSLSGTYTDTQYF. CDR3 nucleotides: TGCGCCAGCAGCCTTAGCGGGACATACACAGATACGCAGTATTTT.

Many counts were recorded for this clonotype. DNA for the CDR3: TGTGCCAGCAGCCAAATGAACACCGGGGAGCTGTTTTTT. This translates into CASSQMNTGELFF. The chain is built from TRBV3-1 and TRBJ2-2; D gene uncertain. CDR1 and CDR2 (germline): LGHDT, YNNKEL (reference sequence). CDR3 length: 13 amino acids. The V and J ends lost 2 bases and 1 base respectively, with 2 bases between them.

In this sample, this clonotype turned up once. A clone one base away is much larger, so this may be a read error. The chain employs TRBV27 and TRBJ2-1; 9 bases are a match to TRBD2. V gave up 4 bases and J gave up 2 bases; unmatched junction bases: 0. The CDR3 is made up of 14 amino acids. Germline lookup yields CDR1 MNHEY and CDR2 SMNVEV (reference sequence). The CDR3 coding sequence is TGTGCCAGCAGTTCTAGCGGGACCTACAATGAGCAGTTCTTC. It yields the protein CASSSSGTYNEQFF.

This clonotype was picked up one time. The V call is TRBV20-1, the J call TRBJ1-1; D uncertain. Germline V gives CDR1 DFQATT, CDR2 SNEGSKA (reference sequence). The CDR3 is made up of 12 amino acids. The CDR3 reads CSGPTVNTEAFF. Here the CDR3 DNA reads TGCAGCGGCCCGACGGTGAACACTGAAGCTTTCTTT.

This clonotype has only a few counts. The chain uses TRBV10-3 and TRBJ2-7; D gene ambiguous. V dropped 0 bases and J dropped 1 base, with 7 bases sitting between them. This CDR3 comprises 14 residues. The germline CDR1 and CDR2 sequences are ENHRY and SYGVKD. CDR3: CAISESSQSYEQYF. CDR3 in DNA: TGTGCCATCAGTGAGTCCAGTCAATCCTACGAGCAGTACTTC.

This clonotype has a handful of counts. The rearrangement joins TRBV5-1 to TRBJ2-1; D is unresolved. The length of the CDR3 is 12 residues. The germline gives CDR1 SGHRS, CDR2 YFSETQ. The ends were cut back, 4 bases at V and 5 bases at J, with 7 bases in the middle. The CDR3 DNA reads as TGCGCCAGCAGCACTGAAAACAATGAGCAGTTCTTC. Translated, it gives CASSTENNEQFF.

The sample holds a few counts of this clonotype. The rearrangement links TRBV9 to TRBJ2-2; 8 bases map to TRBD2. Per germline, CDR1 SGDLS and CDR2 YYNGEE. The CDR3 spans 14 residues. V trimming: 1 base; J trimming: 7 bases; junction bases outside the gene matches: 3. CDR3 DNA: TGTGCCAGCAGCGTAAATCTAGCGGGCGGGGAGCTGTTTTTT. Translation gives CASSVNLAGGELFF.

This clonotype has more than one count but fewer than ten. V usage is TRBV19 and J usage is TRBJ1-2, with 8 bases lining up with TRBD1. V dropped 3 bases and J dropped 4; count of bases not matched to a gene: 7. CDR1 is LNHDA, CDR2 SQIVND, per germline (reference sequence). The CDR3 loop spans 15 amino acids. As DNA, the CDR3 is TGTGCCAGTAGTATGCGACCAGGGGGCAGCTATGGCTACACCTTC. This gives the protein CASSMRPGGSYGYTF.

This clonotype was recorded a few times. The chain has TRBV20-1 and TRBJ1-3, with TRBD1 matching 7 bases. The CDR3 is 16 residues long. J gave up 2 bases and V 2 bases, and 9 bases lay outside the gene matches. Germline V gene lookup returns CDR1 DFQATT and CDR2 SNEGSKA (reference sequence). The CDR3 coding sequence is TGCAGTGCTAGAAAAACATCCGGGACAGCTGGAAACACCATATATTTT. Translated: CSARKTSGTAGNTIYF.

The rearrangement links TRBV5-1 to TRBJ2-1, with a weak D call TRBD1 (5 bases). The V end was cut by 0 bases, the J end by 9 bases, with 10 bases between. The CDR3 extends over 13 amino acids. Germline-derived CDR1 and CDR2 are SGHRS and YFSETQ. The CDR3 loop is CASSLDYRGEQFF. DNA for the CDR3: TGCGCCAGCAGCTTGGATTATAGGGGTGAGCAGTTCTTC.

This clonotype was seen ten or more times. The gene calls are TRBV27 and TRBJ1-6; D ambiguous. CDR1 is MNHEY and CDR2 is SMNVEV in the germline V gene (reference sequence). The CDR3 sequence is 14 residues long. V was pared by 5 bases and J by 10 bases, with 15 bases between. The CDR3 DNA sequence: TGTGCCAGCAGTCTAGGGATATTGAAATCACCCCTCCACTTT. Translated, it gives CASSLGILKSPLHF.

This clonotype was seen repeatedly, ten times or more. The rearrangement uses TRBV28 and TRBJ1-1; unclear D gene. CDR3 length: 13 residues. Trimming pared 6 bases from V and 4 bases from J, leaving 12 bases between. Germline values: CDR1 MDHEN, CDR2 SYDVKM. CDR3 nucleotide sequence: TGTGCCAGCAGGCGAGTCGGTCGCACTGAAGCTTTCTTT. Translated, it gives CASRRVGRTEAFF.

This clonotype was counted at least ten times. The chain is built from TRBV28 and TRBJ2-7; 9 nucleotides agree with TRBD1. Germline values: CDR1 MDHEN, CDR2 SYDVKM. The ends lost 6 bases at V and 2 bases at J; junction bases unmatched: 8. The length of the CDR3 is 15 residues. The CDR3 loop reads CASSSTGGITYEQYF. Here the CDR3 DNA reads TGTGCCAGCAGCTCGACAGGGGGGATCACCTACGAGCAGTACTTC.

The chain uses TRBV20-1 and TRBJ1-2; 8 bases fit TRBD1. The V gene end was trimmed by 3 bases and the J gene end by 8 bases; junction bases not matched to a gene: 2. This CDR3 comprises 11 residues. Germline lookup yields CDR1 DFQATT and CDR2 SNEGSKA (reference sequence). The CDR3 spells CSASRQGGYTF. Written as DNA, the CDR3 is TGCAGTGCTAGTCGACAGGGGGGCTACACCTTC.

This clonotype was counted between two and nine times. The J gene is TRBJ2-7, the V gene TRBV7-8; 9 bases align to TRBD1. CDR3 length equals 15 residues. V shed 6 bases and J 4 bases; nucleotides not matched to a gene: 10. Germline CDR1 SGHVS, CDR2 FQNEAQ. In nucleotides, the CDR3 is TGTGCCAGCAGTAAGACCGGGACAGGGATTTACGAGCAGTACTTC. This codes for CASSKTGTGIYEQYF. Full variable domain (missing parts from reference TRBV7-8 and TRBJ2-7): GAGVSQSPRYKVAKRGQDVALRCDPISGHVSLFWYQQALGQGPEFLTYFQNEAQLDKSGLPSDRFFAERPEGSVSTLKIQRTQQEDSAVYLCASSKTGTGIYEQYFGPGTRLTVT.

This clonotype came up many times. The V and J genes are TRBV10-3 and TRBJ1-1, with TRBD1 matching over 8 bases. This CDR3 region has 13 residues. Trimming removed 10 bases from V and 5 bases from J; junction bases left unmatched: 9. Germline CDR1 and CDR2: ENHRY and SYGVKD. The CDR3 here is CATSPTGETEAFF. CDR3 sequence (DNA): TGTGCCACCTCCCCGACAGGGGAAACTGAAGCTTTCTTT.